This T cell receptor (beta chain) is from a study of beta chain features in type 1 diabetes. One heparinised blood draw, averaging roughly 0.11 L, came from each donor. Via CD45RO/CCR7/CD25/CD127/CD95/CD27, cells of the CD4+ naive, central memory, regulatory and stem cell-like memory subsets were sorted. Investigators reverse transcribed all isolated RNA, so they sequenced expressed TCRB transcripts. Repertoires were generated with immunoSEQ multiplex PCR, while TCRdb's copy carries only in-frame clones and drops some. The data contain under 950,000 clones, under 20% of them seen just once; the ten biggest clones take up 0.023%. This sequence originates from a woman younger than 35 in good health. What was sequenced was naive CD4+ T cells from blood.

This CDR3 is CASSPYARGDTEAFF. DNA for the CDR3: TGTGCCAGCAGCCCTTATGCCAGGGGGGACACTGAAGCTTTCTTT. The chain carries TRBV7-6 and TRBJ1-1; TRBD1 aligns across 7 bases. The CDR3 runs 15 residues. Germline V gives CDR1 SGHVS, CDR2 FNYEAQ. J was trimmed by 3 bases and V by 5 bases; bases with no gene match: 9.